The 17 T cell receptor beta chains below were found in one sample sequenced in a study of spatial heterogeneity in lung cancer. Points from the study as a whole: Expanded alpha and beta TCR counts within tumors tracked tumor mutation counts.

These receptors have no known antigen. Documented time point: sample taken at primary tumor resection. TCRdb re-called the 5' RACE reads through MiXCR, storing one row per CDR3 protein. The table shows 18,000 or so distinct CDR3 sequences, with around 5% occurring only once. The source material was lung tumor tissue, sampled at surgery. The receptors derive from a female donor with early-stage non-small cell lung cancer.

This clonotype has a handful of counts. V and J are TRBV12-3 or TRBV12-4 and TRBJ1-1; no definite D call. This CDR3 comprises 15 residues. Trimming took off 1 base at V and 4 bases at J, with 13 bases between the two ends. The CDR3 here is CASSLGTARGTEAFF. In nucleotides, the CDR3 is TGTGCCAGCAGTTTAGGTACCGCCCGGGGCACTGAAGCTTTCTTT.

This clonotype was counted ten times or more. This chain connects TRBV12-3 or TRBV12-4 to TRBJ1-5, with TRBD1 as a possible D gene (6 bases). The CDR3 sequence is 13 residues long. Trimming pared 6 bases from V and 2 bases from J, leaving 8 bases between. CDR3 in DNA: TGTGCCAGCAGCGACAGGCGCAATCAGCCCCAGCATTTT. This sequence encodes CASSDRRNQPQHF.

The sample holds many counts of this clonotype. The V gene is TRBV4-1, the J gene TRBJ2-5, with 14 bases matching TRBD2. This CDR3 comprises 18 residues. V dropped 3 bases and J dropped 4; count of bases not matched to a gene: 10. Germline V gene data show CDR1 as MGHRA and CDR2 as YSYEKL. CDR3 sequence (DNA): TGCGCCAGCAGCCAGGAGGGGACTAGCGGGAGAGTAGGAGAGACCCAGTACTTC. Translating it yields CASSQEGTSGRVGETQYF.

In this sample, this clonotype is medium-sized. The J gene is TRBJ1-5, the V gene TRBV27, with TRBD1 identical over 10 bases. Trimming removed 5 bases from V and 11 bases from J; junction bases left unmatched: 9. The length of the CDR3 is 14 residues. CDR1 is MNHEY, CDR2 SMNVEV, per germline (reference sequence). CDR3 nucleotide sequence: TGTGCCAGCAGTCAGGACAGGGGGAGAGGGACCCAGCATTTT. Amino acids: CASSQDRGRGTQHF.

This clonotype has at least ten counts. The V and J genes are TRBV7-8 and TRBJ1-6; D ambiguous. This CDR3 comprises 17 residues. V lost 3 bases, J lost 4 bases, and 16 bases lay in between. Germline assignment: CDR1 SGHVS and CDR2 FQNEAQ. The CDR3 spells CASSFAPYSTYNSPLHF. In DNA form, the CDR3 reads TGTGCCAGCAGCTTCGCCCCCTACAGCACATATAATTCACCCCTCCACTTT.

This clonotype was recorded many times. This chain uses TRBV20-1 with TRBJ2-7; D gene unclear. The V end was cut by 3 bases, the J end by 0 bases, with 6 bases between. This CDR3 contains 12 residues. Germline V gene sequence: CDR1 DFQATT, CDR2 SNEGSKA (reference sequence). CDR3 loop: CSASPSSYEQYF. CDR3 bases: TGCAGTGCTAGTCCGAGCTCCTACGAGCAGTACTTC.

This clonotype occurred many times. This chain connects TRBV6-1 to TRBJ2-1, with a tentative D call TRBD1 (6 bases). Germline V gene sequence: CDR1 MNHNS, CDR2 SASEGT. Between the trimmed V and J ends, which lost 6 bases and 5 bases, there was a span of 20 bases. There are 16 residues in the CDR3. The CDR3, as DNA: TGTGCCAGCAGACAGATATATCGGACAGTCGACAATGAGCAGTTCTTC. Protein: CASRQIYRTVDNEQFF.

This chain links TRBV6-6 with TRBJ2-1, with 8 bases fitting TRBD1. Germline trimming cut 6 bases from V and 5 bases from J; bases unmatched to any gene: 9. This CDR3 has 15 amino acids. The V gene's germline CDR1 is MNHNY and CDR2 SVGAGI (reference sequence). The CDR3 region has the DNA TGTGCCAGCAGAGATCCGGGACAGGCAGACAATGAGCAGTTCTTC. Amino acids: CASRDPGQADNEQFF.

This clonotype showed up many times. The V gene is TRBV20-1, the J gene TRBJ2-1, with 10 bases fitting TRBD2. V lost 5 bases, J lost 7 bases, and 8 bases stayed unmatched. The germline CDR1 and CDR2 sequences are DFQATT and SNEGSKA (reference sequence). The CDR3 consists of 14 residues. The CDR3 region has the DNA TGCAGTGCTCCTCGGACTAGCGGAGCTAATGAGCAGTTCTTC. Its translation: CSAPRTSGANEQFF.

This clonotype was seen repeatedly, ten times or more. This chain joins TRBV20-1 and TRBJ1-1, with D hard to call. The germline gives CDR1 DFQATT, CDR2 SNEGSKA (reference sequence). The CDR3 has 12 amino acids. Deletions cut 3 bases from V and 8 bases from J, with 13 bases between. CDR3 DNA sequence: TGCAGTGCTAGTTTGCTAGTAAGCGAAGCTTTCTTT. The encoded protein is CSASLLVSEAFF.

In its sample, this clonotype was seen many times. The gene calls are TRBV7-2 and TRBJ1-2; maybe TRBD1 (6 bases). Trimming took 5 bases from V and 6 from J, leaving 16 bases between them. CDR1 is SGHTA, CDR2 FQGNSA, per germline. The CDR3 runs to 14 residues. The chain's CDR3 is CASSPLGAANGYTF. In DNA, the CDR3 is TGTGCCAGCAGCCCTCTGGGGGCAGCGAATGGCTACACCTTC.

This clonotype is labeled as medium-sized. The rearrangement uses TRBV27 and TRBJ2-5, with D unclear. CDR1 is MNHEY, CDR2 SMNVEV, per germline (reference sequence). The CDR3 covers 12 residues. Trimming took 6 bases from V and 2 from J, leaving 7 bases between them. The CDR3 reads CASSRPQETQYF. The CDR3 nucleotides read TGTGCCAGCAGCCGACCTCAAGAGACCCAGTACTTC.

This clonotype appeared many times. Written as DNA, the CDR3 is TGCGCCAGCCGCCGTGGAGGTATAGTCACAGATACGCAGTATTTT. As protein: CASRRGGIVTDTQYF. V gene TRBV4-1 combines with J gene TRBJ2-3; a possible D gene is TRBD2 (5 bases). This CDR3 comprises 15 residues. Germline lookup yields CDR1 MGHRA and CDR2 YSYEKL. V was clipped by 8 bases and J by 2 bases, with 17 bases between them.

This clonotype was seen at least ten times. The chain combines TRBV12-3 or TRBV12-4 with TRBJ2-7, with 7 bases aligning to TRBD2. V was pared by 1 base and J by 3 bases, with 6 bases of the junction left unmatched. CDR3 size: 15 residues. CDR3 bases: TGTGCCAGCAGTTTAGATGGTGGGAGGGGCTACGAGCAGTACTTC. It is translated as CASSLDGGRGYEQYF.

Many counts were recorded for this clonotype. V is TRBV5-1 and J is TRBJ2-1, with D hard to call. The germline CDR1 and CDR2 sequences are SGHRS and YFSETQ. The CDR3 is 13 amino acids. Between the trimmed V and J ends, which lost 0 bases and 3 bases, there was a span of 4 bases. The CDR3 DNA follows: TGCGCCAGCAGCTTGGACAGCTACAATGAGCAGTTCTTC. It yields the protein CASSLDSYNEQFF.

This clonotype was detected ten times or more. V is TRBV6-6 and J is TRBJ2-1; a possible D gene is TRBD2 (5 bases). In germline, CDR1 is MNHNY, CDR2 SVGAGI (reference sequence). This CDR3 is built from 16 residues. The ends were cut back, 2 bases at V and 0 bases at J, with 11 bases in the middle. The CDR3 nucleotides read TGTGCCAGCAGTTACCGTACTAGTAGCTCCTACAATGAGCAGTTCTTC. Its translation: CASSYRTSSSYNEQFF.

This clonotype is medium-sized (0.01 to 0.1%). V is TRBV28 and J is TRBJ2-2; D is possibly TRBD2 (5 bases). Per the germline V gene, CDR1 is MDHEN and CDR2 is SYDVKM. Trimming stripped 6 bases from V and 0 bases from J, with 11 bases between. The length of the CDR3 is 15 residues. The CDR3 here is CASSLVATNTGELFF. In DNA form, the CDR3 reads TGTGCCAGCAGCTTGGTAGCGACGAACACCGGGGAGCTGTTTTTT.